This record looks at one T cell receptor (beta chain) sequence and its context. Trimming stripped 0 bases from V and 4 bases from J, with 12 bases between. Germline V gives CDR1 MNHEY, CDR2 SVGAGI. CDR3 size: 15 residues. This specimen belongs to a study of control samples from healthy donors and cancer patients. This table comes from immunoSEQ multiplex PCR, and its TCRdb copy is limited to in-frame clones, with some not included. The sample comprises under 150,000 clones, 70% to 90% of which are singletons, and less than 3% rests with the top ten. The specimen was blood. The receptor's source is a woman aged 70-85 years in good health. The V call is TRBV6-5, the J call TRBJ1-2, with D hard to call. The CDR3 here is CASSYSMRAGYGYTF. As DNA, the CDR3 is TGTGCCAGCAGTTACTCGATGCGGGCCGGCTATGGCTACACCTTC.